This TCR beta chain was documented in a study of blood T cell repertoires in COVID-19. Overall study: Samples came from the United States, Italy and Spain, spanning acute and convalescent COVID-19.

Enrolled during active infection, Seattle patients were then followed longitudinally. The CDR3 has 15 amino acids. In germline, CDR1 is MDHEN, CDR2 SYDVKM. V was pared by 5 bases and J by 5 bases, with 18 bases between. Profiled with immunoSEQ multiplex PCR; TCRdb holds only in-frame clones, not every one. In the table there are 250,000 to 350,000 clones, approximately 88% of which are singletons. The sequence was obtained from a human donor with COVID-19, enrolled during active disease. The donor label of this sample is uncertain. The chain links TRBV28 to TRBJ1-2; D is possibly TRBD1 (5 bases). The specimen was peripheral blood. The CDR3 here is CASSPPGRRGYGYTF. CDR3 sequence (DNA): TGTGCCAGCAGTCCCCCCGGGCGCCGGGGGTATGGCTACACCTTC.